Below, 20 T cell receptor beta chains from the same sample are listed, as sequenced in a study of cytomegalovirus exposure and HLA in healthy donors. Primers for the PCR totalled 60 Vbeta and 13 Jbeta. Repertoires were generated with immunoSEQ multiplex PCR, while TCRdb's copy carries only in-frame clones and drops some. This sample carries 62,000 or so clones, roughly 84% of them seen once, and the ten largest clones take roughly 4%. The sequenced sample was PBMCs. Receptor source: a man aged 25-45 years in good health and CMV-seronegative.

This clone was picked up one time. The rearrangement uses TRBV7-8 and TRBJ2-2, with 8 positions matching TRBD1. Germline V CDR1 and CDR2: SGHVS, FQNEAQ. Germline trimming cut 1 base from V and 6 bases from J; bases unmatched to any gene: 10. The CDR3 totals 17 residues. CDR3: CASSLVVGQGLSGELFF. The CDR3 region has the DNA TGTGCCAGCAGCTTAGTCGTTGGACAGGGACTTTCCGGGGAGCTGTTTTTT. Filled out from reference TRBV7-8 and TRBJ2-2, the complete variable domain reads GAGVSQSPRYKVAKRGQDVALRCDPISGHVSLFWYQQALGQGPEFLTYFQNEAQLDKSGLPSDRFFAERPEGSVSTLKIQRTQQEDSAVYLCASSLVVGQGLSGELFFGEGSRLTVL.

The chain recombines TRBV6-6 with TRBJ2-1; D gene unclear. Per the germline V gene, CDR1 is MNHNY and CDR2 is SVGAGI (reference sequence). CDR3 length equals 12 residues. V lost 6 bases, J lost 3 bases, and 6 bases lay in between. The CDR3 sequence is CASSSVYNEQFF. The CDR3 region has the DNA TGTGCCAGCAGCTCCGTCTACAATGAGCAGTTCTTC.

The genes are TRBV4-3 and TRBJ2-7, with a weak D call TRBD1 (5 bases). The CDR3 has 16 amino acids. Germline CDR1 and CDR2: LGHNA and YSLEER. V lost 3 bases to trimming and J lost 5 bases, with 20 bases between them. The CDR3 reads CASSQDDSRVTDEQYF. The CDR3 region has the DNA TGCGCCAGCAGCCAGGATGACAGCAGAGTAACGGACGAGCAGTACTTC.

The genes are TRBV29-1 and TRBJ1-2, with TRBD1 identical over 9 bases. Germline trimming cut 7 bases from V and 6 bases from J; bases unmatched to any gene: 9. Looked up from germline, CDR1 is SQVTM and CDR2 is ANQGSEA. The CDR3 totals 13 residues. Here the CDR3 reads CSANTGQGNGYTF. The DNA for the CDR3 is TGCAGCGCTAATACGGGACAGGGCAATGGCTACACCTTC.

In its sample, this clone was seen a few times. CDR3 amino acids: CASSQLGTGILGELFF. The CDR3 DNA reads as TGCGCCAGCAGCCAACTTGGGACAGGGATTCTTGGGGAGCTGTTTTTT. The chain uses TRBV4-1 and TRBJ2-2; 9 bases fit TRBD1. Germline CDR1 and CDR2: MGHRA and YSYEKL. The CDR3 spans 16 residues. The V and J ends lost 2 bases and 8 bases, in that order; junction bases with no gene match: 9.

This sequence joins TRBV1 and TRBJ1-5. TRBV1 is given as a pseudogene. The CDR3 length is 14 residues. As DNA, the CDR3 is TGCACCAGCAGCCAAGGGGGGGGGTATCAGCCCCAGCATTTT. It is translated as CTSSQGGGYQPQHF.

In its sample, this clone was seen a few times. The chain joins TRBV5-4 to TRBJ2-5; tentative D call: TRBD2 (5 bases). V lost 5 bases and J lost 4, with 15 bases in between. This CDR3 is 14 amino acids long. Germline CDR1 reads SGHNT; CDR2 reads YYREEE (reference sequence). In DNA form, the CDR3 reads TGTGCCAGCAGTGACCGGGGAGAAGTAGAGACCCAGTACTTC. Protein product: CASSDRGEVETQYF.

This clone was seen only once. V gene TRBV4-3 combines with J gene TRBJ2-3, with 8 bases fitting TRBD2. V trimming: 1 base; J trimming: 5 bases; junction bases outside the gene matches: 5. CDR1 is LGHNA, CDR2 YSLEER, per germline. The CDR3 is 15 residues long. CDR3: CASSQVGGGGDTQYF. In DNA form, the CDR3 reads TGCGCCAGCAGCCAAGTCGGGGGGGGTGGAGATACGCAGTATTTT.

J is TRBJ1-1 and V is TRBV6-1; 8 bases map to TRBD1. Germline V gives CDR1 MNHNS, CDR2 SASEGT. The CDR3 has 13 amino acids. V gave up 4 bases and J gave up 7 bases; unmatched junction bases: 5. The chain's CDR3 is CASSVRGHFEAFF. The DNA for the CDR3 is TGTGCCAGCAGTGTCAGGGGGCACTTTGAAGCTTTCTTT.

The rearrangement links TRBV2 to TRBJ2-1; 16 positions agree with TRBD2. CDR1 and CDR2 (germline): SNHLY, FYNNEI. The CDR3 contains 16 residues. V was clipped by 8 bases and J by 9 bases; unmatched bases: 10. The CDR3 sequence is CASQAWGLAGGVEQFF. In DNA form, the CDR3 reads TGTGCCAGCCAAGCATGGGGACTAGCGGGAGGGGTTGAGCAGTTCTTC.

The chain is built from TRBV5-5 and TRBJ1-5; 7 positions match TRBD1. The germline CDR1 and CDR2 sequences are SGHKS and YYEKEE (reference sequence). Losses at the gene ends were 4 bases for V and 7 bases for J; bases not matched to a gene: 8. This CDR3 contains 14 residues. The DNA for the CDR3 is TGTGCCAGCAGCCCGGGACAGCTGAGGCAGCCCCAGCATTTT. Translation gives CASSPGQLRQPQHF.

In its sample, this clone was seen a few times. The rearrangement uses TRBV2 and TRBJ1-1; 8 positions match TRBD1. Germline V gives CDR1 SNHLY, CDR2 FYNNEI. This CDR3 is 13 amino acids long. J was trimmed by 4 bases and V by 5 bases; bases with no gene match: 3. CDR3 sequence reads: CASSTTGGTEAFF. DNA of the CDR3: TGTGCCAGCAGTACCACAGGGGGCACTGAAGCTTTCTTT.

CDR3 sequence (DNA): TGTGCCAGCAGTTACTCCCGAGGAAACTACGAGCAGTACTTC. Protein sequence: CASSYSRGNYEQYF. The J gene is TRBJ2-7, the V gene TRBV6-6; D remains unclear. Germline V CDR1 and CDR2: MNHNY, SVGAGI (reference sequence). V lost 0 bases and J 3 bases, leaving 9 bases between the germline ends. The CDR3 has 14 amino acids.

The chain employs TRBV15 and TRBJ1-1; 9 bases are shared with TRBD1. This CDR3 is 14 amino acids long. J gave up 5 bases and V 7 bases, and 8 bases lay outside the gene matches. The germline gives CDR1 LNHNV, CDR2 YYDKDF (reference sequence). DNA for the CDR3: TGTGCCACCACCCTGGGACAGGGAAGAACTGAAGCTTTCTTT. This translates into CATTLGQGRTEAFF.

The chain carries TRBV7-6 and TRBJ2-1; D gene uncertain. V shed 5 bases and J shed 7 bases, with 9 bases lying between them. Germline values: CDR1 SGHVS, CDR2 FNYEAQ. There are 12 residues in the CDR3. The CDR3 bases are TGTGCCAGCAGCCAAACGGGTAATGAGCAGTTCTTC. Protein sequence: CASSQTGNEQFF.

The CDR3 loop reads CATGGGKQPQHF. The DNA for the CDR3 is TGTGCCACCGGGGGGGGGAAACAGCCCCAGCATTTT. V and J are TRBV6-5 and TRBJ1-5, with D possibly matching TRBD1 (5 bases). CDR3 length: 12 residues. V lost 10 bases and J 7 bases, leaving 14 bases between the germline ends. CDR1 and CDR2 from the germline V gene are MNHEY and SVGAGI.

This chain joins TRBV6-5 and TRBJ2-3; TRBD2 matches 8 bases. The junction had 6 bases not matched to a gene; V was cut back by 6 bases and J by 4 bases. CDR3 size: 14 residues. CDR1 is MNHEY, CDR2 SVGAGI, per germline. CDR3 sequence (DNA): TGTGCCAGCAGCATCGGGGGGGCCGCAGATACGCAGTATTTT. This codes for CASSIGGAADTQYF.

The V and J genes are TRBV19 and TRBJ1-5; D is uncertain. CDR3 length equals 17 residues. Trimming shortened V by 8 bases and J by 4 bases, and 24 bases separated the two germline ends. Germline-derived CDR1 and CDR2 are LNHDA and SQIVND (reference sequence). Written as DNA, the CDR3 is TGTGCCAGTTCCACATGGGCGACCCAAACGGATAATCAGCCCCAGCATTTT. Amino acids: CASSTWATQTDNQPQHF. Combining the CDR3 with reference TRBV19 and TRBJ1-5 gives the whole variable domain DGGITQSPKYLFRKEGQNVTLSCEQNLNHDAMYWYRQDPGQGLRLIYYSQIVNDFQKGDIAEGYSVSREKKESFPLTVTSAQKNPTAFYLCASSTWATQTDNQPQHFGDGTRLSIL.

This clone was counted a single time. V gene TRBV9 combines with J gene TRBJ2-3; D perhaps matches TRBD2 (6 bases). The CDR3 runs to 16 residues. With 0 bases removed from V and 6 bases from J, the gap between germline ends came to 17 bases. Germline V gene data show CDR1 as SGDLS and CDR2 as YYNGEE. The CDR3: CASSVGRTTTTDTQYF. The CDR3, as DNA: TGTGCCAGCAGCGTAGGCCGGACTACCACTACCGATACGCAGTATTTT.

The chain employs TRBV5-5 and TRBJ2-2; D is possibly TRBD1 (6 bases). The CDR3 sequence is 15 residues long. Germline V gives CDR1 SGHKS, CDR2 YYEKEE (reference sequence). Deletions cut 3 bases from V and 5 bases from J, with 14 bases between. The CDR3 loop reads CASSSIQGNTGELFF. CDR3 DNA: TGTGCCAGCAGCTCCATCCAGGGGAATACCGGGGAGCTGTTTTTT.